Each of the 2 T cell receptor beta chains below was sequenced from the same sample in a study of blood T cell repertoires in COVID-19. Clones were sequenced by immunoSEQ multiplex PCR, and TCRdb holds only the in-frame ones, with some missing. The table lists 63,000 or so clones, 80% to 90% of them singletons. Sequences were obtained from peripheral blood. These receptors all stem from a human donor in a cohort sampled during active COVID-19.

The sample holds one count of this clone. The chain recombines TRBV24-1 with TRBJ1-2; TRBD1 aligns across 7 bases. The germline gives CDR1 KGHDR, CDR2 SFDVKD. CDR3 length equals 14 residues. The V gene end was trimmed by 5 bases and the J gene end by 2 bases; junction bases not matched to a gene: 4. The CDR3 loop reads CATSGQGNNYGYTF. The DNA for the CDR3 is TGTGCCACCAGTGGACAGGGAAACAACTATGGCTACACCTTC.

This clone has only a few counts. The J gene is TRBJ2-1, the V gene TRBV3-1 (or the pseudogene TRBV3-2); 7 positions agree with TRBD1. CDR1 is LGHDT and CDR2 is YNNKEL in the germline V gene (reference sequence). The CDR3 is 14 amino acids. Trimming removed 0 bases from V and 10 bases from J; junction bases left unmatched: 6. The CDR3 region is CASSQDLRGQEQFF. The CDR3 DNA is TGTGCCAGCAGCCAAGATCTCAGGGGACAGGAGCAGTTCTTC.